The rows below give T cell receptor beta chains drawn from one sample of a study of blood T cell repertoires in COVID-19. TCRdb's copy holds only in-frame clones and misses some; the assay was immunoSEQ multiplex PCR. The table includes some 420,000 clones, 80% to 90% detected once. The sequencing sample was made of PBMCs or T cells enriched from blood (not recorded which). These receptors originate from a man aged 25 to 45 who had recovered from COVID-19. CDR3s include the opening cysteine and the closing phenylalanine or tryptophan. D genes are given only for firm matches. Rows may omit the clone size; those that give it use once, few, many or a size class.

v_gene	d_gene	j_gene	abundance	CDR3aa	CDR3nt
TRBV10-3	NA	TRBJ2-3	NA	CAISGTQSSTDTQYF	TGTGCCATCAGTGGGACTCAAAGTTCAACAGATACGCAGTATTTT
TRBV7-5	NA	TRBJ2-7	NA	CVRSFRSGEQYF	TGTGTCAGAAGCTTTCGGTCCGGCGAGCAGTACTTC
TRBV10-3	TRBD1	TRBJ1-2	NA	CATNSGTGDGYTF	TGTGCCACCAACTCCGGGACAGGAGACGGCTACACCTTC
TRBV29-1	TRBD1	TRBJ1-2	NA	CSARGQDYGYTF	TGCAGCGCCCGCGGACAGGACTATGGCTACACCTTC
TRBV12-3/TRBV12-4	NA	TRBJ1-1	NA	CASRAGFKAFF	TGTGCCAGCAGGGCAGGTTTTAAGGCTTTCTTT
TRBV19	TRBD1	TRBJ1-4	NA	CASRRTGLNEKLFF	TGTGCCAGTAGACGGACAGGGTTAAATGAAAAACTGTTTTTT
TRBV11-3	NA	TRBJ1-1	NA	CASSPARGNTEAFF	TGTGCCAGCAGCCCGGCCAGGGGGAACACTGAAGCTTTCTTT
TRBV4-1	TRBD2	TRBJ2-1	NA	CASSYRQSGGRNEQFF	TGCGCCAGCAGCTACCGACAGTCCGGCGGGAGGAATGAGCAGTTCTTC
TRBV5-6	NA	TRBJ1-6	NA	CASSPVRDIYNSPLHF	TGTGCCAGCAGCCCGGTACGGGACATTTATAATTCACCCCTCCACTTT
TRBV28	TRBD2	TRBJ2-1	NA	CASSILAGGHNEQFF	TGTGCCAGCAGTATACTAGCGGGAGGCCACAATGAGCAGTTCTTC
TRBV18	TRBD1	TRBJ2-7	once	CASSPRGQGDEQYF	TGTGCCAGCTCACCAAGGGGACAGGGGGACGAACAGTACTTC
TRBV13	TRBD1	TRBJ1-1	NA	CASSFPTGAGTEAFF	TGTGCCAGCAGCTTTCCTACAGGGGCTGGTACTGAAGCTTTCTTT
TRBV6-5	NA	TRBJ1-1	NA	CASTRDHGAEAFF	TGTGCCAGCACTAGAGATCACGGGGCTGAAGCTTTCTTT
TRBV24-1	TRBD1	TRBJ1-5	once	CATSDSTGPNQPQHF	TGTGCCACCAGCGATTCGACAGGGCCCAATCAGCCCCAGCATTTT
TRBV5-1	TRBD1	TRBJ1-2	NA	CASSTGQGLLEGYTF	TGCGCCAGCAGCACGGGACAGGGGCTTCTGGAGGGCTACACCTTC
TRBV4-1	NA	TRBJ1-1	few	CASSYREFTEAFF	TGCGCCAGCAGCTACAGGGAATTCACTGAAGCTTTCTTT
TRBV6-2/TRBV6-3	NA	TRBJ1-2	NA	CASSVGYGYTF	TGTGCCAGCAGCGTCGGCTATGGCTACACCTTC
TRBV9	TRBD2	TRBJ2-3	NA	CASSVGVTSGVTQYF	TGTGCCAGCAGCGTAGGCGTGACTAGCGGGGTTACGCAGTATTTT
TRBV11-3	NA	TRBJ1-5	NA	CASSLWGDSDGQPQHF	TGTGCCAGCAGCTTATGGGGGGATTCGGACGGTCAGCCCCAGCATTTT
TRBV27	TRBD1	TRBJ1-1	NA	CASTPSPWTGGLTEAFF	TGTGCCAGCACCCCATCCCCATGGACAGGGGGCCTCACTGAAGCTTTCTTT
TRBV10-3	TRBD1	TRBJ2-5	NA	CAISEGDRTDPETQYF	TGTGCCATCAGTGAGGGGGACAGAACCGATCCAGAGACCCAGTACTTC
TRBV19	NA	TRBJ1-6	NA	CASSTSDYNSPLHF	TGTGCCAGTAGTACGTCAGACTATAATTCACCCCTCCACTTT
TRBV5-1	NA	TRBJ2-6	NA	CASRAQGGGANVLTF	TGCGCCAGCAGGGCACAAGGGGGAGGGGCCAACGTCCTGACTTTC
TRBV7-2	NA	TRBJ2-7	NA	CASRCTRSFYEQYF	TGTGCCAGCAGATGCACAAGGAGCTTCTACGAGCAGTACTTC
TRBV5-5	NA	TRBJ2-1	NA	CASSQDGSGSYNEQFF	TGTGCCAGCAGCCAGGACGGTAGCGGCTCCTACAATGAGCAGTTCTTC
TRBV24-1	TRBD1	TRBJ2-7	NA	CATSDDREPYEQYF	TGTGCCACCAGTGATGACAGGGAACCCTACGAGCAGTACTTC
TRBV7-9	NA	TRBJ1-3	NA	CASSLSRAGLGNTIYF	TGTGCCAGCAGCTTATCCCGAGCAGGGCTTGGAAACACCATATATTTT
TRBV5-1	TRBD1	TRBJ1-1	NA	CASGQGSEAFF	TGCGCCAGCGGACAGGGATCTGAAGCTTTCTTT
TRBV14	NA	TRBJ2-1	NA	CASSQLMDKNNEQFF	TGTGCCAGCAGCCAATTGATGGACAAGAACAATGAGCAGTTCTTC
TRBV3-1/TRBV3-2	NA	TRBJ1-5	few	CASSQAHREQPQHF	TGTGCCAGCAGCCAAGCACACAGGGAACAGCCCCAGCATTTT
TRBV7-8	NA	TRBJ1-6	NA	CASSLLVTRGSPLHF	TGTGCCAGCAGCCTCCTCGTCACCCGGGGTTCACCCCTCCACTTT
TRBV3-1/TRBV3-2	NA	TRBJ2-7	NA	CASSQSYEQYF	TGTGCCAGCAGCCAGTCATACGAGCAGTACTTC
TRBV5-1	TRBD1	TRBJ1-6	once	CASSTATGVYSPLHF	TGCGCCAGCAGCACGGCGACAGGGGTTTATTCACCCCTCCACTTT
TRBV19	TRBD1	TRBJ2-2	NA	CASRAGTGGDTGELFF	TGTGCCAGCAGAGCCGGGACAGGGGGCGACACCGGGGAGCTGTTTTTT
TRBV4-1	TRBD2	TRBJ2-2	NA	CASSQGAGVGFGTGELFF	TGCGCCAGCAGCCAAGGGGCGGGAGTTGGGTTTGGCACCGGGGAGCTGTTTTTT
TRBV18	TRBD2	TRBJ2-5	NA	CASSPTSGIIQETQYF	TGTGCCAGCTCACCGACTAGCGGGATCATCCAAGAGACCCAGTACTTC
TRBV23-1	TRBD1	TRBJ2-7	NA	CASSPTRVGQGAYEQYF	TGCGCCAGCAGTCCAACAAGGGTGGGACAGGGGGCCTACGAGCAGTACTTC
TRBV27	NA	TRBJ2-5	NA	CASSFLRSETQYF	TGTGCCAGCAGTTTCCTCAGATCGGAGACCCAGTACTTC
TRBV3-1/TRBV3-2	NA	TRBJ1-5	few	CASSLGAKDHQPQHF	TGTGCCAGCTCCCTGGGGGCGAAGGACCATCAGCCCCAGCATTTT
TRBV4-1	TRBD2	TRBJ2-1	NA	CASSQVIPLAGAYNEQFF	TGCGCCAGCAGCCAAGTAATCCCACTAGCGGGAGCCTACAATGAGCAGTTCTTC
TRBV18	NA	TRBJ1-5	few	CASSREGNQPQHF	TGTGCCAGCTCACGGGAGGGAAATCAGCCCCAGCATTTT
TRBV30	NA	TRBJ2-7	NA	CAWDRLPNYEQYF	TGTGCCTGGGACAGGCTACCCAACTACGAGCAGTACTTC